This TCR beta chain was sequenced in a study of regulatory T cells in long-lasting Graves disease. The V end was cut by 3 bases, the J end by 4 bases, with 16 bases between. The CDR3 length is 15 residues. The germline V gene encodes CDR1 SNHLY and CDR2 FYNNEI. This clonotype was counted ten times or more. Its antigen is not known. General study results and limits: Accuracy may have suffered from the small sample size. Preferential use of TRBV28, TRBJ1-2 and TRBJ2-5 was seen in persistent disease.

CDR3-region Arm-PCR and iRepertoire HTBI primers produced the TCR beta libraries. MiXCR, run by TCRdb on the multiplex PCR reads, gives a single entry per CDR3 protein. The sample has 580,000 or so distinct CDR3 sequences; about 16% are singletons. Time point given: newly diagnosed GD, antithyroid drugs for less than 3 months. The authors made the TCR library using RNA they extracted from PBMCs. These data were also reused for a study on T cells in Graves' hyperthyroidism and ophthalmopathy. That paper notes: Blood samples included most of the expanded thyroid clonotypes exceeding 0.001.

Sequencing was performed on peripheral blood mononuclear cells (PBMCs), taken at new diagnosis, from a patient treated with antithyroid drugs. This chain links TRBV2 with TRBJ2-7, with D perhaps TRBD1 or TRBD2 (5 bases each). The TCR originated in a man younger than 30 with Graves disease. The CDR3 bases are TGTGCCAGCAGTGAGGGCTGGGGGTCTGGGTACGAGCAGTACTTC. This translates into CASSEGWGSGYEQYF. The full variable domain, rest sourced from reference TRBV2 and TRBJ2-7, is EPEVTQTPSHQVTQMGQEVILRCVPISNHLYFYWYRQILGQKVEFLVSFYNNEISEKSEIFDDQFSVERPDGSNFTLKIRSTKLEDSAMYFCASSEGWGSGYEQYFGPGTRLTVT.